The clone carrying this T cell receptor beta chain was seen once. The entry originates in a study of blood T cell repertoires in COVID-19. Turning to the study itself: There were acute and convalescent COVID-19 samples, and they came from the United States, Italy and Spain.

Germline V CDR1 and CDR2: MDHEN, SYDVKM. The CDR3 is 16 residues long. The V end was cut by 3 bases, the J end by 2 bases, with 17 bases between. As processed by the authors: Nucleated cell number was recorded as an estimate derived from reference gene primer amplification. The protocol was immunoSEQ multiplex PCR, while the TCRdb copy is restricted to in-frame clones and leaves out a portion. That table gives V, J and clone size, and the DNA gave D and trimming. The sample has about 86,000 clones, under 85% seen once; the top ten hold approximately 10%. The chain combines TRBV28 with TRBJ2-7; no definite D call. Sample: peripheral blood. This receptor was identified in a man in his sixties or seventies with acute or convalescent COVID-19. CDR3 amino acids: CASSFNQLPCPYEQYV. CDR3 coding DNA: TGTGCCAGCAGTTTCAACCAACTCCCTTGCCCCTACGAGCAGTACGTC.